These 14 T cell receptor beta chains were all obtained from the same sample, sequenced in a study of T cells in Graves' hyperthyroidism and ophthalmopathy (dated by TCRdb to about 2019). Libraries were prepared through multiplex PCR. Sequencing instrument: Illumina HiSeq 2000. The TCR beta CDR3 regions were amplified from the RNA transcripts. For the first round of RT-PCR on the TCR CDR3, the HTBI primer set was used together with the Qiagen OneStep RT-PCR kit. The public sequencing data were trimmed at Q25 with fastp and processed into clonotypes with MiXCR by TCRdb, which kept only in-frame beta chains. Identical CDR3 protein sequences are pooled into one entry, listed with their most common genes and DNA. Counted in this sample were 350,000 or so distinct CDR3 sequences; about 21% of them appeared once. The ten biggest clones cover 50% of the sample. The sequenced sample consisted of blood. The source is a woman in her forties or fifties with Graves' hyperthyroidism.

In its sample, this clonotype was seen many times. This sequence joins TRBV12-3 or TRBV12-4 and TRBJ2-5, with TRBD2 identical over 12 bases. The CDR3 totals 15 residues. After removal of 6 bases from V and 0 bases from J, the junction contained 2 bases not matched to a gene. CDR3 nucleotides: TGTGCCAGCAGACTAGCGGGGGGCAACCAAGAGACCCAGTACTTC. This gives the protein CASRLAGGNQETQYF.

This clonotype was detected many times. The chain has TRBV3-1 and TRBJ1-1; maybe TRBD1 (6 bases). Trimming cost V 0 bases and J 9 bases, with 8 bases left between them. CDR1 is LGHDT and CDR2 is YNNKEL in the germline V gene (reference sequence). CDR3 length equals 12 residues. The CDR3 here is CASSQEGDKAFF. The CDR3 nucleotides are TGTGCCAGCAGCCAAGAGGGGGACAAAGCTTTCTTT.

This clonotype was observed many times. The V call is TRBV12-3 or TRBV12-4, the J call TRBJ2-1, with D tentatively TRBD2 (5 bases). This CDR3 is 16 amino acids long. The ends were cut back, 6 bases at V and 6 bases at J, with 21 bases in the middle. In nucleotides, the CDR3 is TGTGCCAGCAGATCACGAGATCCCGGGATACGCAATGAGCAGTTCTTC. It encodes CASRSRDPGIRNEQFF.

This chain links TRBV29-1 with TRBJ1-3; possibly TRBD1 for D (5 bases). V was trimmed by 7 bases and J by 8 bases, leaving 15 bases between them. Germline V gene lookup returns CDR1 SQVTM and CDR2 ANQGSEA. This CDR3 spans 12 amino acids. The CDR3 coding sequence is TGCAGCGCCGGGTGGGCGGGGGACACCATATATTTT. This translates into CSAGWAGDTIYF.

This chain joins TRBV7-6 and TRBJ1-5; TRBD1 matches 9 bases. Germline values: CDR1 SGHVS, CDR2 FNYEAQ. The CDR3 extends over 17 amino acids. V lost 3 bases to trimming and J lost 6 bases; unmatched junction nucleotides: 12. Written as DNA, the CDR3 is TGTGCCAGCAGCTTCGGGACAGGGCAAGGTTCGGGTCAGCCCCAGCATTTT. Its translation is CASSFGTGQGSGQPQHF.

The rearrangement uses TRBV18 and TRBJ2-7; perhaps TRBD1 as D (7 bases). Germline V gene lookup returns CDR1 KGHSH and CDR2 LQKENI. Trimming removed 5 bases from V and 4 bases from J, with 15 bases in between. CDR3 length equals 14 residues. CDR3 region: CASSSDRDWYEQYF. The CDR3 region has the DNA TGTGCCAGCTCATCCGACAGGGACTGGTACGAGCAGTACTTC.

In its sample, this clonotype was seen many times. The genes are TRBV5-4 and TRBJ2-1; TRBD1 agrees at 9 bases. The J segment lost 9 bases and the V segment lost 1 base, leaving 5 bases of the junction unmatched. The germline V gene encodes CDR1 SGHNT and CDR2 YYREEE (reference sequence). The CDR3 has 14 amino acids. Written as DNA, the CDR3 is TGTGCCAGCAGCTTGTACAGGGGGCGGGGTGAGCAGTTCTTC. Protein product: CASSLYRGRGEQFF.

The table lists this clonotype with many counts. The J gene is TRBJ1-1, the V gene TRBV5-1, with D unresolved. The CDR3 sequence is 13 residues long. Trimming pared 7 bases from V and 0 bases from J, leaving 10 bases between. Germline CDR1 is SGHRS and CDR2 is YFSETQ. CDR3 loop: CASGTDMNTEAFF. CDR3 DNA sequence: TGCGCCAGCGGAACCGATATGAACACTGAAGCTTTCTTT.

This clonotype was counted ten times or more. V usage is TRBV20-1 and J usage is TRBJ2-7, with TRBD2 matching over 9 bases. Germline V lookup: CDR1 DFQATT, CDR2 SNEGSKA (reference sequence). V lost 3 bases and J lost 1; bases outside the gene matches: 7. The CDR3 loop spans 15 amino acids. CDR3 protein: CSASGAAGGSYEQYF. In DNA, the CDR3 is TGCAGTGCTAGCGGCGCAGCGGGGGGTTCCTACGAGCAGTACTTC.

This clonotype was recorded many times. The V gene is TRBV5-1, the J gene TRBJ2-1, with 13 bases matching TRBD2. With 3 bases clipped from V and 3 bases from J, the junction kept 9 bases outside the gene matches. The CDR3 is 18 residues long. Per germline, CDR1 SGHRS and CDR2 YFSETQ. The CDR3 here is CASSSKGGTSGNYNEQFF. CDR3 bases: TGCGCCAGCAGCTCCAAAGGCGGGACTAGCGGGAACTACAATGAGCAGTTCTTC.

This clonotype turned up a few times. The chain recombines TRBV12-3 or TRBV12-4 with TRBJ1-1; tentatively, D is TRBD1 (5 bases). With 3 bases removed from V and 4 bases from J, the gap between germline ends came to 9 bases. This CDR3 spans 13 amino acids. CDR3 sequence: CASSLGDGTEAFF. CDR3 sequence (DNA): TGTGCCAGCAGTTTGGGGGACGGCACTGAAGCTTTCTTT.

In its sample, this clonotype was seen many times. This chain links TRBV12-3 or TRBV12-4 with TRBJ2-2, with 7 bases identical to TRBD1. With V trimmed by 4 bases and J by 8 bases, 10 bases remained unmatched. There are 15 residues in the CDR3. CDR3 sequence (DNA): TGTGCCAGCAGTTCCCGCCTGACAGGGTTGGGGGAGCTGTTTTTT. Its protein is CASSSRLTGLGELFF.

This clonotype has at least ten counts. Here the CDR3 DNA reads TGCAGTGCTAACCCCAGGGGGTTAAGCACAGATACGCAGTATTTT. Translation: CSANPRGLSTDTQYF. The chain joins TRBV20-1 to TRBJ2-3; TRBD1 matches 7 bases. This CDR3 region has 15 residues. CDR1 and CDR2 (germline): DFQATT, SNEGSKA (reference sequence). J gave up 0 bases and V 4 bases, and 7 bases lay outside the gene matches.

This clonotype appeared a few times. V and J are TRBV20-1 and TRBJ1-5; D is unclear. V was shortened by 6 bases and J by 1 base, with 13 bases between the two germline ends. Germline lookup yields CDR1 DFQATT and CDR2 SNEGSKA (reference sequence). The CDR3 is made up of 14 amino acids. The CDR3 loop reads CSATDPRSNQPQHF. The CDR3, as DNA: TGCAGTGCAACCGACCCAAGGAGCAATCAGCCCCAGCATTTT.